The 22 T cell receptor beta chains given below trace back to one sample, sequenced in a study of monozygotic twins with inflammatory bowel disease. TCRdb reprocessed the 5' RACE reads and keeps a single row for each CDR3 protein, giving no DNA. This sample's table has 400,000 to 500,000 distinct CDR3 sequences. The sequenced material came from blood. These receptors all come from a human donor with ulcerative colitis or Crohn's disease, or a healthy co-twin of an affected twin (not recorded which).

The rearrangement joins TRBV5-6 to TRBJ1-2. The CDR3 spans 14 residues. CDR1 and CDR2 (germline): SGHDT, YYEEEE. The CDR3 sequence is CASSLLTVNYGYTF.

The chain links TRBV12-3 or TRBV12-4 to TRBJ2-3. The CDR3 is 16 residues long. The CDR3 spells CASSFRSGARADTQYF.

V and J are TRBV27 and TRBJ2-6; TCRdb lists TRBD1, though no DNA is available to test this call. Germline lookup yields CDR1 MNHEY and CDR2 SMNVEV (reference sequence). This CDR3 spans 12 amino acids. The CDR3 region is CASSFPQGGLTF.

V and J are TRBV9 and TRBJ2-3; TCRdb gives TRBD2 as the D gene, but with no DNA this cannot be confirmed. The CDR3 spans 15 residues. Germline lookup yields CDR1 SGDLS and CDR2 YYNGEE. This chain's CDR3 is CASSEGLAGSDTQYF.

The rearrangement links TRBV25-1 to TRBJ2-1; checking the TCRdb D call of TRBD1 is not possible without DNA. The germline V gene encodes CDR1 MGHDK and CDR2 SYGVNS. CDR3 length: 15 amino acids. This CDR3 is CASSASTVPYNEQFF.

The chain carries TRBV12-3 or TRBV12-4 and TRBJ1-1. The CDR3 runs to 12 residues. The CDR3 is CASSRRTALAFF.

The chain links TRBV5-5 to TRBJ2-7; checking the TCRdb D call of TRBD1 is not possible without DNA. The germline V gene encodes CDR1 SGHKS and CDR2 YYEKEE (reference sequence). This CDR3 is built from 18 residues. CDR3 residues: CASSKTHADRLIPYEQYF.

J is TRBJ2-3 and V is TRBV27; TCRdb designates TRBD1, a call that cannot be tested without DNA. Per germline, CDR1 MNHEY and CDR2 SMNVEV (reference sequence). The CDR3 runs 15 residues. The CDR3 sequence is CASSLSLGKADTQYF.

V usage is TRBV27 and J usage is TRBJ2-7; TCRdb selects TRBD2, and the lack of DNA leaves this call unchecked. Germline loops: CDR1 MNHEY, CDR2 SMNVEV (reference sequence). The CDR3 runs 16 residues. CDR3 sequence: CASSLEAASGRSGQYF.

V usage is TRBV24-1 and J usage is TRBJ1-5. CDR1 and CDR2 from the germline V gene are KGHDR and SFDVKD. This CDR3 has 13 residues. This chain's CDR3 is CATSTHSNQPQHF.

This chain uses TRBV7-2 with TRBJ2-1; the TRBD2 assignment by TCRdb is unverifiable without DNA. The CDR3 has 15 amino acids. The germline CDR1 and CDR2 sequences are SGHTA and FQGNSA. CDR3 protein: CASSPSIEGRTEQFF.

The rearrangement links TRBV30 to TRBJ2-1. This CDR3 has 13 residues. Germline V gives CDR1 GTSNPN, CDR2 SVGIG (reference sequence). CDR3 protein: CAWSDTGMGEQFF. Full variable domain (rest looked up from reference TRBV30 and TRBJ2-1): SQTIHQWPATLVQPVGSPLSLECTVEGTSNPNLYWYRQAAGRGLQLLFYSVGIGQISSEVPQNLSASRPQDRQFILSSKKLLLSDSGFYLCAWSDTGMGEQFFGPGTRLTVL.

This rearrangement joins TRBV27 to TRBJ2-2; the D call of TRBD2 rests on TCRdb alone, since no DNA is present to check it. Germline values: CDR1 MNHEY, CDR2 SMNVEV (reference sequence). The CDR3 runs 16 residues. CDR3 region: CASSFFSGRGTGELFF.

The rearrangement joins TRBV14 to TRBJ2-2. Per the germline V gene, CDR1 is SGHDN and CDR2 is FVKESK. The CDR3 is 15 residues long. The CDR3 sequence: CASSQDGLYTGELFF.

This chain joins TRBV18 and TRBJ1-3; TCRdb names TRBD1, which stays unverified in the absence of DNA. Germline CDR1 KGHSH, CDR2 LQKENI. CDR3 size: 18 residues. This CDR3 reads CASSPLSGQGKSGNTIYF.

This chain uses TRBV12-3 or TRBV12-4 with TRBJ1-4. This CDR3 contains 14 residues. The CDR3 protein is CASRLQGGDEKLFF.

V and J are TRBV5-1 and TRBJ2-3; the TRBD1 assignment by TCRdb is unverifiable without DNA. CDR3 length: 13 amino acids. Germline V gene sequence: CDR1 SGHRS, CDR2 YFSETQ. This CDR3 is CASSLEKARPQYF.

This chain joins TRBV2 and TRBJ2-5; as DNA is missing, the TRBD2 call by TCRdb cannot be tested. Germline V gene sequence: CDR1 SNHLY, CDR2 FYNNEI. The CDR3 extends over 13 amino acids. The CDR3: CASTWGLVATQYF.

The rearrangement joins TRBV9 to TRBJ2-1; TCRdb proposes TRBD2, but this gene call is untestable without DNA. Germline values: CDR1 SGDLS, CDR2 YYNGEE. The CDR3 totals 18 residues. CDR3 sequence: CASRPGEREGSPYNEQFF.

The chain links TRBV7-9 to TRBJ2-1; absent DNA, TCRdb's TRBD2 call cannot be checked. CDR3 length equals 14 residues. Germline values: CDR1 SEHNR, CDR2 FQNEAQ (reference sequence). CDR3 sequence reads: CASSLNSDYNEQFF.

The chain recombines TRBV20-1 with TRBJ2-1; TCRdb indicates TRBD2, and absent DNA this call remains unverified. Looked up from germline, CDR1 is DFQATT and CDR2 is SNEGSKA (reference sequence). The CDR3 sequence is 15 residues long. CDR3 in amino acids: CSAGTSGSWFNEQFF.

The CDR3 loop is CASSLAVPNAETQYF. This sequence joins TRBV7-6 and TRBJ2-5; TCRdb designates TRBD2, a call that cannot be tested without DNA. The germline CDR1 and CDR2 sequences are SGHVS and FNYEAQ. The CDR3 totals 15 residues.